A selection of T cell receptor beta chains follows, all from one sample in a study of CD8+ T cells in alopecia areata. TCRdb keeps only in-frame clones here, not all; method: immunoSEQ multiplex PCR. The table has around 98,000 clones, roughly two fifths seen once; the top ten hold 0.75% to 0.8%. What was sequenced was CD4+ T cells sorted from blood. All receptors come from a human donor with alopecia areata. The CDR3 runs from the conserved cysteine through the conserved F or W. A row's size may be missing; if present it is once, few, many or a size class.

TRBV9	-	TRBJ1-2	CASSNVMGGYTF
TRBV5-1	-	TRBJ2-3	CASSLMAKTLTDTQYF
TRBV29-1	-	TRBJ2-3	CRVEHGGTQYF
TRBV5-1	few	TRBJ2-1	CASSLGTSGIGNEQFF
TRBV30	-	TRBJ2-3	CAWSEGSLAGTSTDTQYF
TRBV2	-	TRBJ2-7	CASGGEVFYEQYF
TRBV29-1	few	TRBJ2-5	CSVGNREETQYF
TRBV29-1	-	TRBJ2-1	CSVEVTGNEQFF
TRBV25-1	-	TRBJ1-2	CASSPTGHYGYTF
TRBV29-1	-	TRBJ2-1	CSVGQGANEQFF